Following are 8 T cell receptor beta chains from one sample sequenced in a study of shared clonotypes between healthy human individuals. Only in-frame clones appear in the TCRdb table, and some are missing; sequencing was by immunoSEQ multiplex PCR. The sample has over 800,000 clones, 80% to 95% seen once; the top ten hold under 30%. Terminally differentiated effector memory CD45RA+ cells were left out of the naive CD8 fraction, which was CD45RO-negative and positively selected for CCR7. Sequenced material: naive CD8+ T cells sorted from blood. The receptors shown here come from a man aged 30-40 years in good health.

V gene TRBV2 combines with J gene TRBJ2-1; D tentatively fits TRBD1 or TRBD2 (5 bases each). Germline loops: CDR1 SNHLY, CDR2 FYNNEI. The CDR3 totals 10 residues. V shed 6 bases and J shed 12 bases, with 9 bases lying between them. In DNA form, the CDR3 reads TGTGCCAGCAGGGGACCCGTGCAGTTCTTC. Translated: CASRGPVQFF. Drawing the rest from reference TRBV2 and TRBJ2-1, the complete variable domain is EPEVTQTPSHQVTQMGQEVILRCVPISNHLYFYWYRQILGQKVEFLVSFYNNEISEKSEIFDDQFSVERPDGSNFTLKIRSTKLEDSAMYFCASRGPVQFFGPGTRLTVL.

This clone was seen a single time. V is TRBV5-4 and J is TRBJ1-5, with D perhaps matching TRBD1 (5 bases). CDR1 is SGHNT and CDR2 is YYREEE in the germline V gene (reference sequence). Trimming took off 1 base at V and 3 bases at J, with 17 bases between the two ends. This CDR3 spans 17 amino acids. CDR3 amino acids: CASSLPNRMPSNQPQHF. For the CDR3, the DNA is TGTGCCAGCAGCTTGCCTAACAGGATGCCCTCCAATCAGCCCCAGCATTTT.

V gene TRBV4-1 combines with J gene TRBJ2-3, with 9 positions matching TRBD2. The CDR3 runs to 17 residues. The germline V gene has CDR1 MGHRA and CDR2 YSYEKL. With V trimmed by 0 bases and J by 2 bases, 6 bases remained unmatched. The CDR3 sequence: CASSQDQTSGLTDTQYF. The CDR3 DNA sequence: TGCGCCAGCAGCCAAGATCAGACTAGCGGACTCACAGATACGCAGTATTTT.

This clone was seen only once. This chain joins TRBV4-3 and TRBJ2-2; maybe TRBD1 (6 bases). Germline V gives CDR1 LGHNA, CDR2 YSLEER. The V end lost 3 bases, the J end lost 6 bases, and 14 bases lay between the germline ends. There are 15 residues in the CDR3. CDR3 sequence: CASSQALGAAGELFF. The CDR3 region has the DNA TGCGCCAGCAGCCAGGCTCTGGGGGCTGCCGGGGAGCTGTTTTTT.

The chain has TRBV9 and TRBJ2-3; 8 bases align to TRBD2. After removal of 6 bases from V and 5 bases from J, the junction contained 8 bases not matched to a gene. Germline loops: CDR1 SGDLS, CDR2 YYNGEE. This CDR3 is 14 amino acids long. The chain's CDR3 is CASTLSGIGDTQYF. DNA of the CDR3: TGTGCCAGCACCCTTAGCGGGATAGGAGATACGCAGTATTTT.

This chain joins TRBV7-8 and TRBJ2-7; D gene unclear. Germline lookup yields CDR1 SGHVS and CDR2 FQNEAQ. The CDR3 is 14 amino acids. The V and J ends lost 5 bases and 5 bases respectively, with 16 bases between them. The CDR3 DNA sequence: TGTGCCAGCAGCCAAAACCCTGGCGCCCACGAGCAGTACTTC. This codes for CASSQNPGAHEQYF.

The chain has TRBV27 and TRBJ2-2; tentatively, D is TRBD1 (5 bases). CDR1 is MNHEY, CDR2 SMNVEV, per germline (reference sequence). The CDR3 is 15 residues long. The V end lost 6 bases, the J end lost 0 bases, and 11 bases lay between the germline ends. The CDR3 spells CASRAGSSNTGELFF. The CDR3 nucleotides are TGTGCCAGCAGAGCAGGGTCATCGAACACCGGGGAGCTGTTTTTT.

The chain couples TRBV7-6 to TRBJ2-6; D ambiguous. V shed 1 base and J shed 0 bases, with 10 bases lying between them. This CDR3 is 17 amino acids long. The germline CDR1 and CDR2 sequences are SGHVS and FNYEAQ. The CDR3 protein is CASSLGRSTSGANVLTF. The CDR3 DNA is TGTGCCAGCAGCTTAGGCAGGTCGACCTCTGGGGCCAACGTCCTGACTTTC.